This note documents a single T cell receptor beta chain sequence. The age range of participants was 18 to 89 years, with residence in about 25 US areas. The data were obtained in a study of blood T cell repertoires in COVID-19. The CDR3 runs to 17 residues. V trimming: 0 bases; J trimming: 4 bases; junction bases outside the gene matches: 11. Germline V lookup: CDR1 MGHRA, CDR2 YSYEKL. Study processing details: How many nucleated cells were present was estimated from reference gene primer amplification. Sequenced by immunoSEQ multiplex PCR; TCRdb stores in-frame clones only, minus some. Clone size and the V and J calls come from that table; the DNA yielded D and trimming. The table shows around 310,000 clones, with around 92% occurring only once.

Sample: PBMCs or T cells enriched from blood (not recorded which). The chain is built from TRBV4-1 and TRBJ1-1, with 7 positions matching TRBD1. The sequence was collected from a woman in her 30s who had recovered from COVID-19. The CDR3 sequence is CASSQDPRQGAPTEAFF. DNA for the CDR3: TGCGCCAGCAGCCAAGACCCAAGACAGGGAGCCCCCACTGAAGCTTTCTTT.